The 3 T cell receptor beta chains presented below share a single source sample, sequenced in a study of blood T cells in healthy people across ages. Sample-barcoded 5' priming and a J-beta primer mix drove a second PCR of about 7 to 11 cycles. MiXCR was run by TCRdb on the 5' RACE reads, yielding one entry per CDR3 protein. The sample carries 1.5 million to 2 million distinct CDR3 sequences, approximately 28% recorded once. The source material was blood. Receptor source: a woman aged 30 to 39 in good health.

This clonotype was seen only a few times. The chain couples TRBV5-1 to TRBJ2-1; D is perhaps TRBD2 (5 bases). Trimming shortened V by 0 bases and J by 4 bases, and 17 bases separated the two germline ends. This CDR3 region has 17 residues. Per the germline V gene, CDR1 is SGHRS and CDR2 is YFSETQ. The CDR3 DNA follows: TGCGCCAGCAGCTTGGGGTCGGGGAAAGGGTCTTACAATGAGCAGTTCTTC. Its translation: CASSLGSGKGSYNEQFF.

This clonotype appeared a few times. V usage is TRBV20-1 and J usage is TRBJ1-2; TRBD1 matches 10 bases. The V segment lost 0 bases and the J segment 2 bases; nucleotides outside the gene matches: 3. The CDR3 is made up of 15 amino acids. Germline values: CDR1 DFQATT, CDR2 SNEGSKA (reference sequence). This CDR3 reads CSAREPGQGNYGYTF. For the CDR3, the DNA is TGCAGTGCTAGAGAGCCGGGACAGGGGAACTATGGCTACACCTTC.

A few counts support this clonotype. CDR3 region: CASSQSGTSGQQSTQYF. CDR3 bases: TGTGCCAGCAGCCAGTCGGGGACTAGCGGGCAACAGAGTACGCAGTATTTT. The chain is built from TRBV3-1 and TRBJ2-3; 12 bases map to TRBD2. This CDR3 has 17 amino acids. V shed 3 bases and J 8 bases; nucleotides not matched to a gene: 12. Germline-derived CDR1 and CDR2 are LGHDT and YNNKEL (reference sequence).